This T cell receptor beta chain originates from a study of T cell responses to AZD1222 COVID-19 vaccine. Study-level results: The donors showed a predominance of white British ancestry and of females, with possible underestimation of clonal diversity. Spike-specific TCR breadth and depth both grew after two AZD1222 doses. Nearly half of the spike-specific TCRs reportedly recognize variant regions that carry no mutations. Baseline serology detected seropositivity in only a handful of AZD1222 recipients.

About this clone: Its matching antigen is unknown.

Using immunoSEQ multiplex PCR, the repertoire was profiled, and TCRdb retains in-frame clones only, with some absent. The sample has about 140,000 clones; under 95% are singletons. This CDR3 has 12 amino acids. CDR1 is MNHEY and CDR2 is SMNVEV in the germline V gene (reference sequence). V shed 6 bases and J 6 bases; nucleotides not matched to a gene: 1. This TCR was sampled from an adult in good health. The chain is built from TRBV27 and TRBJ1-2; TRBD1 aligns across 10 bases. Here the sequenced sample was peripheral blood, taken on day 0 of AZD1222 vaccination. The CDR3 nucleotides read TGTGCCAGCAGCGACAGGGGGCATGGCTACACCTTC. Translated, it gives CASSDRGHGYTF.